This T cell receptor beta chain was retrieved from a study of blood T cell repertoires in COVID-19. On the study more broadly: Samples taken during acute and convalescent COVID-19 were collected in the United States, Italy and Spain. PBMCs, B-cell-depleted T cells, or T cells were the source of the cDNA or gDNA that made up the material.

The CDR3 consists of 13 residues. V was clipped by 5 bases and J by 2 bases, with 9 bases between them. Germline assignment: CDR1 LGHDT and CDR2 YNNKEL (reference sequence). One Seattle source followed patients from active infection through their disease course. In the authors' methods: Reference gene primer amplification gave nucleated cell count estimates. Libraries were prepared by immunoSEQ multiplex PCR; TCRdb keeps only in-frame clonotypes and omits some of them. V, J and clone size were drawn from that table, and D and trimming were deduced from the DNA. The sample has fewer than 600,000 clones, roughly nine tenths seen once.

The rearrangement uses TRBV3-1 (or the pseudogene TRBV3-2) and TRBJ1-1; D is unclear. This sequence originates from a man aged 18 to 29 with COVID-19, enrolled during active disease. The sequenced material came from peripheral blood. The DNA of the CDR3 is TGTGCCAGCAGCGACGGGGTTAACACTGAAGCTTTCTTT. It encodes CASSDGVNTEAFF.